The clone carrying this TCR beta chain was recorded once. This record comes from a study of blood T cell repertoires in COVID-19. Using immunoSEQ multiplex PCR, the repertoire was profiled, and TCRdb retains in-frame clones only, with some absent. The sample holds some 390,000 clones, 80% to 90% seen once. The length of the CDR3 is 17 residues. Germline V gene lookup returns CDR1 SEHNR and CDR2 FQNEAQ (reference sequence). V gave up 3 bases and J gave up 1 base, with 15 bases separating them. The source material was PBMCs or T cells enriched from blood (not recorded which). The chain recombines TRBV7-9 with TRBJ2-2; maybe TRBD2 (8 bases). The source is a man aged 30-40 years who had recovered from COVID-19. CDR3 in DNA: TGTGCCAGCAGCTTGGGGGACAGCGGGAGGAACACCGGGGAGCTGTTTTTT. It translates to CASSLGDSGRNTGELFF.